These T cell receptor beta chains were read from a single sample in a study of blood T cell repertoires in COVID-19. TCRdb's table, derived via immunoSEQ multiplex PCR, lists solely in-frame clones and lacks some. Among 90,000 to 95,000 clones, 88% were seen once, and the ten largest hold about 5%. The sequencing sample was made of peripheral blood. The receptors derive from an elderly woman with active COVID-19. The CDR3 runs from the conserved cysteine through the conserved F or W.

>TRBV19
CASSRGTVETQYF
>TRBV2
CASSEAGRGELFF
>TRBV28
CASNRNSPLHF
>TRBV5-1
CASSFTSGSIYEQYF
>TRBV7-8
CASSLMGGTEAFF
>TRBV19
CASSLPPSSASTYNEQFF
>TRBV12-3/TRBV12-4
CASSPDRREAFF
>TRBV6-4
CASSRDRENSPLHF
>TRBV11-3
CASSLRVGEKLFF
>TRBV7-2
CASSLVPTSGRAIF
>TRBV10-3
CAISKATNPYNEQFF
>TRBV9
CASSEGPGGSIHEQYF
>TRBV5-4
CASSPESGRANEQFF
>TRBV19
CASSILAGGVEQYF
>TRBV28
CASSRSGRGTVTQYF
>TRBV6-5
CASSSRGDTQYF
>TRBV28
CASSLSLSGGFKYEQYF
>TRBV5-4
CASSLGVGQGYNEQFF
>TRBV29-1
CSVEIQGTAYEQYF
>TRBV18
CASSPNIQNTEAFF
>TRBV28
CASNNPAAYEQYF
>TRBV6-7
CASSEKPGLFF
>TRBV18
CASSPVRETDTQYF
>TRBV9
CASSVPPTAQGLNTEAFF
>TRBV4-3
CASSHAPTGVPYEQYF
>TRBV12-3/TRBV12-4
CASSYFPGELFF
>TRBV4-3
CASSQLGSENTGELFF
>TRBV13
CASSLEGFSSYNEQFF
>TRBV28
CASSFRGGEGYTF
>TRBV7-9
CASSTRGTSGSGELFF
>TRBV2
CATTSGRLTGELFF
>TRBV12-3/TRBV12-4
CASRKLESNEQFF
>TRBV5-4
CASSFSGRLGDTQYF
>TRBV18
CASSPRQNYGYTF
>TRBV6-2/TRBV6-3
CASSSSGDLNEQFF
>TRBV5-1
CASSLTGDMEETQYF
>TRBV27
CASTRVTPGTNTGELFF
>TRBV2
CASSVLGLAFVETQYF
>TRBV15
CATSAGGGRGTYEQYF
>TRBV2
CASSGFRGLAAGTDTQYF
>TRBV7-9
CASGIAGVPGQFF
>TRBV7-3
CASSLGLQGASTGELFF
>TRBV6-2/TRBV6-3
CASSYDPGADEQYF
>TRBV6-2/TRBV6-3
CASSYSSPQETQYF
>TRBV11-2
CASRRLAENNEQFF
>TRBV7-8
CASSSWTSGTSTYEQYF
>TRBV7-9
CASSLYGGPYNEQFF
>TRBV7-2
CASSLVGPGWDSPLHF
>TRBV2
CATSRLAENTGELFF
>TRBV5-4
CASSSAGSGYEQYF
>TRBV4-2
CASSQESAATNEKLFF
>TRBV7-2
CASRAQGDSPLHF
>TRBV5-1
CASSLEGAATGELFF
>TRBV27
CASSFVGTENTEAFF